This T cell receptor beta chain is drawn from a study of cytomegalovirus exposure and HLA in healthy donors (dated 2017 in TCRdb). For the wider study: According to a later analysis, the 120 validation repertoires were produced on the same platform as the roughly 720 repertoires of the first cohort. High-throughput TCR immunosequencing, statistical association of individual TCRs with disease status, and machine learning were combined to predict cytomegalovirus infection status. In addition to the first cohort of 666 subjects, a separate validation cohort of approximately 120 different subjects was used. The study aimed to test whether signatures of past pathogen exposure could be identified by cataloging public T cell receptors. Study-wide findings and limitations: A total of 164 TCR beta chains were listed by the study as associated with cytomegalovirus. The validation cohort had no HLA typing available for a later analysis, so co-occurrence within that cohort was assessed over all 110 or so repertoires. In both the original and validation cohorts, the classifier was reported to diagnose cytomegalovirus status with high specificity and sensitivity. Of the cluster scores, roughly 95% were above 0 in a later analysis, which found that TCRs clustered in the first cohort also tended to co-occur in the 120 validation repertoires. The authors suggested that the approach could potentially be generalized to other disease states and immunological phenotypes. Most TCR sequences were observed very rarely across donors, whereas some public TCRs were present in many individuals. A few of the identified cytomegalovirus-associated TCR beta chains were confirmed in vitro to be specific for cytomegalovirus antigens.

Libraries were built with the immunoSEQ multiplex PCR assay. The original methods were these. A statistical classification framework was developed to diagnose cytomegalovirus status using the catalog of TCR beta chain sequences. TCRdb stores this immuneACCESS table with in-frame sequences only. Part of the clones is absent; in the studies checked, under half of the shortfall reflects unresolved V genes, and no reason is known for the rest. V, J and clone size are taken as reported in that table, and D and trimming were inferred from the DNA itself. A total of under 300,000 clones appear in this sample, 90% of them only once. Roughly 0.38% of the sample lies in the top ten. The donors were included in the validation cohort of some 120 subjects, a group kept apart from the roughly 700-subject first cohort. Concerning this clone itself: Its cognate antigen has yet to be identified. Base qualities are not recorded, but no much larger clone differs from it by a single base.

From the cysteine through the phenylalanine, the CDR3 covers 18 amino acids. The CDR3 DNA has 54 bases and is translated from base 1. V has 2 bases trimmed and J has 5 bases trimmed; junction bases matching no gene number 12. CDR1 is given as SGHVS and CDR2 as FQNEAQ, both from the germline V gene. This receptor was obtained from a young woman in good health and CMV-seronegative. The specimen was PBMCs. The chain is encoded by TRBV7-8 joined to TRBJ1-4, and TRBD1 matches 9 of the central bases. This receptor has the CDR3 CASSLSFWAGTGNEKLFF. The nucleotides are TGTGCCAGCAGCTTATCGTTTTGGGCCGGGACAGGGAATGAAAAACTGTTTTTT. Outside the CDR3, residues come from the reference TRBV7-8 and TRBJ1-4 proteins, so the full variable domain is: GAGVSQSPRYKVAKRGQDVALRCDPISGHVSLFWYQQALGQGPEFLTYFQNEAQLDKSGLPSDRFFAERPEGSVSTLKIQRTQQEDSAVYLCASSLSFWAGTGNEKLFFGSGTQLSVL.